One and the same sample provided the 5 T cell receptor beta chains below, sequenced in a study of shared clonotypes between healthy human individuals (dated by TCRdb to the early 2020s). Preparation of the library involved the immunoSEQ multiplex PCR assay. Sourced from immuneACCESS, this table was stored by TCRdb with only in-frame sequences that have V and J called. A share of the clones is absent; for the studies checked, an unresolved V gene accounts for under half, and the remainder has no known explanation. The sample table contains about 1 million clones; only one count was recorded for under 80% of them. The leading ten clones occupy around 1.5% of the sample. The sample was memory CD4+ T cells sorted from blood. The sample's cell subset or site label is to be understood as: CD45RA-negative fraction. The receptor source for this set is a man younger than 35 in good health.

V usage is TRBV9 and J usage is TRBJ2-5, with 10 bases identical to TRBD2. Germline V CDR1 and CDR2: SGDLS, YYNGEE. With V trimmed by 2 bases and J by 2 bases, 6 bases remained unmatched. There are 16 residues in the CDR3. For the CDR3, the DNA is TGTGCCAGCAGCGTCCATAGCGGGGGGCCACAAGAGACCCAGTACTTC. Residues: CASSVHSGGPQETQYF.

This chain connects TRBV5-1 to TRBJ2-1; 11 nucleotides match TRBD1. This CDR3 is 17 amino acids long. Germline CDR1 reads SGHRS; CDR2 reads YFSETQ. Losses at the gene ends were 5 bases for V and 1 base for J; bases not matched to a gene: 8. CDR3 DNA: TGCGCCAGCAGGGCATCGGACAGGGGGCTGTCCTACAATGAGCAGTTCTTC. It yields the protein CASRASDRGLSYNEQFF.

The chain is built from TRBV11-3 and TRBJ2-1; 8 bases map to TRBD1. The germline V gene encodes CDR1 SGHNT and CDR2 YENEEA. The CDR3 covers 15 residues. Trimming removed 1 base from V and 7 bases from J; junction bases left unmatched: 6. The CDR3 DNA is TGTGCCAGCAGCTTAGGGCAGGGGGCGCGAAATGAGCAGTTCTTC. Translated, it gives CASSLGQGARNEQFF.

The chain joins TRBV7-2 to TRBJ2-4, with 7 bases lining up with TRBD1. There are 13 residues in the CDR3. Germline V gene sequence: CDR1 SGHTA, CDR2 FQGNSA. Trimming removed 3 bases from V and 6 bases from J; junction bases left unmatched: 2. Written as DNA, the CDR3 is TGTGCCAGCAGCTTCCAGGGGGTAAACATTCAGTACTTC. Amino acids: CASSFQGVNIQYF.

Comment on this clone: One junction end does not reproduce the germline sequence, and a read error may be involved. The same CDR3 can be traced to other DNA sequences in this sample. The chain links TRBV5-1 to TRBJ2-7; D gene uncertain. This CDR3 region has 12 residues. Germline CDR1 SGHRS, CDR2 YFSETQ. CDR3 in amino acids: CASSLGEHEQYF. CDR3 coding DNA: TGCGCCAGCAGCTTGGGCGAGCACGAACAGTACTTC.